What follows describes a single TCR beta chain. These data originate in a study of blood T cell repertoires in COVID-19. The assay was immunoSEQ multiplex PCR, and TCRdb's table has in-frame clones only and misses some. This sample has more than 60,000 clones, with under 85% found just once. This CDR3 is built from 12 residues. The germline CDR1 and CDR2 sequences are ENHRY and SYGVKD. V gave up 2 bases and J gave up 8 bases; unmatched junction bases: 1. This TCR came from a man aged 50 to 60 with COVID-19, enrolled during active disease. The rearrangement uses TRBV10-3 and TRBJ2-3, with 7 bases fitting TRBD2. Sequencing used peripheral blood. The CDR3 coding sequence is TGTGCCATCAGTGAGGGGGGGGGTACGCAGTATTTT. It translates to CAISEGGGTQYF.